This section outlines one TCR beta chain sequence together with its context. The data are from a study of blood T cell repertoires in COVID-19. Turning to the study itself: Donors in the United States, Italy and Spain gave samples during acute or convalescent COVID-19. From T cells, B-cell-depleted T cells, or PBMCs came the material, which was cDNA or gDNA.

Original handling: Cell counts per sample came from amplifying reference gene primers. Libraries were prepared by immunoSEQ multiplex PCR; TCRdb keeps only in-frame clonotypes and omits some of them. The DNA was the basis for D and trimming; V, J and clone size are from that table. The table records fewer than 250,000 clones, roughly 86% of them present only once. With V trimmed by 4 bases and J by 4 bases, 5 bases remained unmatched. CDR1 and CDR2 from the germline V gene are LGHDT and YNNKEL (reference sequence). The CDR3 runs to 16 residues. Sequenced input: peripheral blood. The chain employs TRBV3-1 (or the pseudogene TRBV3-2) and TRBJ2-2; 11 bases are a match to TRBD2. The TCR was taken from a woman in her sixties or seventies with active or convalescent COVID-19. This chain's CDR3 is CASSRGTSGVTGELFF. In DNA form, the CDR3 reads TGTGCCAGCAGCCGCGGGACTAGCGGAGTCACCGGGGAGCTGTTTTTT.